Shown below are 11 T cell receptor beta chains from a single sample sequenced in a study of control samples from healthy donors and cancer patients. TCRdb keeps only in-frame clones here, not all; method: immunoSEQ multiplex PCR. The profile shows 90,000 to 120,000 clones, about 80% of them singletons. Sequenced: blood. The receptor set was obtained from a young man in good health.

In its sample, this clone was seen once. CDR3 DNA sequence: TGTGCCAGCTGTGGAGGTCCCATTTACAATGAGCAGTTCTTC. This gives the protein CASCGGPIYNEQFF. The chain is built from TRBV3-1 (or the pseudogene TRBV3-2) and TRBJ2-1, with D possibly matching TRBD2 (5 bases). The CDR3 sequence is 14 residues long. The V end was cut by 8 bases, the J end by 4 bases, with 15 bases between. The germline gives CDR1 LGHDT, CDR2 YNNKEL (reference sequence).

The CDR3 here is CASSNGPRNLYGYTF. The CDR3 DNA is TGTGCCAGCAGTAACGGGCCCCGCAACCTATATGGCTACACCTTC. This sequence joins TRBV2 and TRBJ1-2; D uncertain. CDR1 and CDR2 from the germline V gene are SNHLY and FYNNEI. This CDR3 spans 15 amino acids. With 5 bases removed from V and 5 bases from J, the gap between germline ends came to 18 bases.

The CDR3 loop reads CASSVPGNNSPLHF. In DNA, the CDR3 is TGTGCCAGCAGTGTGCCGGGGAATAATTCACCCCTCCACTTT. This rearrangement joins TRBV2 to TRBJ1-6; the D is unclear. The CDR3 runs 14 residues. V was pared by 4 bases and J by 5 bases, with 9 bases between. The V gene's germline CDR1 is SNHLY and CDR2 FYNNEI.

The chain uses TRBV5-1 and TRBJ1-1; D unclear. The ends were cut back, 0 bases at V and 6 bases at J, with 15 bases in the middle. Germline-derived CDR1 and CDR2 are SGHRS and YFSETQ. CDR3 length: 15 amino acids. The CDR3 loop is CASSLGPGIGPEAFF. The CDR3 region has the DNA TGCGCCAGCAGCTTGGGTCCCGGGATCGGCCCTGAAGCTTTCTTT.

This chain links TRBV6-6 with TRBJ1-3; possible D gene TRBD1, 5 bases. Trimming stripped 6 bases from V and 0 bases from J, with 12 bases between. The CDR3 spans 15 residues. Germline assignment: CDR1 MNHNY and CDR2 SVGAGI (reference sequence). The CDR3 protein is CASRPQGNSGNTIYF. In nucleotides, the CDR3 is TGTGCCAGCAGGCCTCAGGGTAACTCTGGAAACACCATATATTTT.

This chain connects TRBV7-2 to TRBJ1-4; 10 bases are shared with TRBD1. This CDR3 comprises 18 residues. With V trimmed by 6 bases and J by 14 bases, 24 bases remained unmatched. CDR1 SGHTA and CDR2 FQGNSA come from the germline V gene. The CDR3 reads CASSHAPRDRGRLMNLFF. CDR3 nucleotides: TGTGCCAGCAGTCACGCCCCCCGGGACAGGGGAAGATTAATGAATCTGTTTTTT.

The chain has TRBV20-1 and TRBJ1-2, with D perhaps TRBD1 (6 bases). This CDR3 is built from 11 residues. Trimming removed 6 bases at V and 5 bases at J, with 10 bases between. Germline V gene lookup returns CDR1 DFQATT and CDR2 SNEGSKA (reference sequence). CDR3 nucleotides: TGCAGTGCCGGACAGCCATATGGCTACACCTTC. Residues: CSAGQPYGYTF.

The chain couples TRBV7-2 to TRBJ2-5; tentatively, D is TRBD1 (6 bases). The V end lost 3 bases, the J end lost 5 bases, and 13 bases lay between the germline ends. The length of the CDR3 is 14 residues. Per germline, CDR1 SGHTA and CDR2 FQGNSA. CDR3 sequence reads: CASSLTRGTETQYF. The CDR3 nucleotides read TGTGCCAGCAGCTTGACCAGGGGTACGGAGACCCAGTACTTC.

This clone was found a few times. This chain links TRBV24-1 with TRBJ2-1; D may be TRBD1 (6 bases). With 3 bases removed from V and 6 bases from J, the gap between germline ends came to 14 bases. Germline CDR1 reads KGHDR; CDR2 reads SFDVKD. CDR3 length: 15 amino acids. CDR3 nucleotides: TGTGCCACCAGTGATAACGGGCAGGGGTTCAATGAGCAGTTCTTC. Translated, it gives CATSDNGQGFNEQFF.

The chain combines TRBV4-2 with TRBJ1-1; the D is unclear. The CDR3 contains 13 residues. The germline V and J ends were trimmed by 4 bases and 11 bases, with 17 bases remaining between them. CDR1 LGHNA and CDR2 YNFKEQ come from the germline V gene. The CDR3 bases are TGTGCCAGCAGCCTTGGACGATTCCAGGCGGCTTTCTTT. Residues: CASSLGRFQAAFF.

Concerning this clone: One end of the junction fails to match germline, which may point to a read error. The rearrangement links TRBV27 to TRBJ2-1; 14 positions agree with TRBD2. The CDR3 loop spans 15 amino acids. The germline gives CDR1 MNHEY, CDR2 SMNVEV (reference sequence). The CDR3 loop reads CANSLGTSGGNEQFF. Written as DNA, the CDR3 is TGTGCCAACAGTTTAGGGACTAGCGGGGGCAATGAGCAGTTCTTC.